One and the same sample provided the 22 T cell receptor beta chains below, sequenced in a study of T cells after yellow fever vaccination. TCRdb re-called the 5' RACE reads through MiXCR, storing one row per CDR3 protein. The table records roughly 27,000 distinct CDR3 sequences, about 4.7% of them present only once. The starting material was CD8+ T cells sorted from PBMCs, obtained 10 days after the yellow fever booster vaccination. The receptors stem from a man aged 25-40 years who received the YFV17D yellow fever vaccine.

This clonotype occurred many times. The CDR3 DNA reads as TGTGCCAGCAGCTCGGGACAGTATTTGTCTGGGGCCAACGTCCTGACTTTC. Its protein is CASSSGQYLSGANVLTF. The chain carries TRBV7-8 and TRBJ2-6; 7 nucleotides align to TRBD1. V gave up 4 bases and J gave up 1 base; unmatched junction bases: 7. This CDR3 region has 17 residues. Germline V gene lookup returns CDR1 SGHVS and CDR2 FQNEAQ.

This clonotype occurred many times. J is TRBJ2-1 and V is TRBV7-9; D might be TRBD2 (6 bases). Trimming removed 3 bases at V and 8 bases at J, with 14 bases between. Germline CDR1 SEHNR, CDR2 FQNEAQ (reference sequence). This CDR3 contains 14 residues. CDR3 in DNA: TGTGCCAGCAGCTTTGTTGTTTGGGGGGATGAGCAGTTCTTC. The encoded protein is CASSFVVWGDEQFF.

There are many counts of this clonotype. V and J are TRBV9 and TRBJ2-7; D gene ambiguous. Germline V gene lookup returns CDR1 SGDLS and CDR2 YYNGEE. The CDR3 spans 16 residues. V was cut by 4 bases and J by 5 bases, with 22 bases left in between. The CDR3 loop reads CASSPGMVSAFHEQYF. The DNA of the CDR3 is TGTGCCAGCAGCCCTGGGATGGTATCCGCGTTTCACGAGCAGTACTTC.

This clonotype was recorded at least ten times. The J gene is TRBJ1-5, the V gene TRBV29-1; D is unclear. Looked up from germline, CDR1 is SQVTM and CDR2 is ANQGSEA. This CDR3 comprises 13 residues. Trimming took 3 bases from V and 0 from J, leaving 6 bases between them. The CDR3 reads CSVEMGSNQPQHF. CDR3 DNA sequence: TGCAGCGTTGAGATGGGTAGCAATCAGCCCCAGCATTTT.

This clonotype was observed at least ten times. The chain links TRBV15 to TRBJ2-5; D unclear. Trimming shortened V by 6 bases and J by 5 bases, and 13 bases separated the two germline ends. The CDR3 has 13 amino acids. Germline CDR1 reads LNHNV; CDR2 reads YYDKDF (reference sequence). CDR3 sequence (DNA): TGTGCCACCAGGGAGAGCGTGGAGGAGACCCAGTACTTC. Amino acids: CATRESVEETQYF.

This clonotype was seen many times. CDR3 amino acids: CASEEEETGTPLAKNIQYF. The CDR3 DNA sequence: TGTGCCAGTGAAGAGGAGGAGACAGGGACGCCCTTAGCCAAAAACATTCAGTACTTC. V usage is TRBV11-1 and J usage is TRBJ2-4; 7 bases align to TRBD1. The CDR3 is made up of 19 amino acids. Germline-derived CDR1 and CDR2 are SGHAT and FQDESV (reference sequence). V trimming: 9 bases; J trimming: 0 bases; junction bases outside the gene matches: 20.

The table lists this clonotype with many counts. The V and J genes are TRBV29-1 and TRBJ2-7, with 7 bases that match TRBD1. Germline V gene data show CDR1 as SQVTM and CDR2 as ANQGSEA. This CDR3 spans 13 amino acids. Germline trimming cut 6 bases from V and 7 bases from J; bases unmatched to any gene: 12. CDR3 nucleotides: TGCAGCGTCCCAGGGGACAGCATAAATGAGCAGTACTTC. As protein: CSVPGDSINEQYF.

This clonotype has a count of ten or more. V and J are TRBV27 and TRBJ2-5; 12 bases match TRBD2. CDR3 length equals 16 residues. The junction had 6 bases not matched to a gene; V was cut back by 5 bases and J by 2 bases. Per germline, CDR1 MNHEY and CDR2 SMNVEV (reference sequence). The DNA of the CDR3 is TGTGCCAGCAGTCACGGACTAGCGGGACCACAAGAGACCCAGTACTTC. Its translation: CASSHGLAGPQETQYF.

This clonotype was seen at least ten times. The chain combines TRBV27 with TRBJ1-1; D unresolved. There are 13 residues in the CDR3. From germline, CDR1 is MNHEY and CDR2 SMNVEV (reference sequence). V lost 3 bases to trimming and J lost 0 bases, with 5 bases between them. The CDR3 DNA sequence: TGTGCCAGCAGTTTGGTTGTGAACACTGAAGCTTTCTTT. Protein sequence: CASSLVVNTEAFF.

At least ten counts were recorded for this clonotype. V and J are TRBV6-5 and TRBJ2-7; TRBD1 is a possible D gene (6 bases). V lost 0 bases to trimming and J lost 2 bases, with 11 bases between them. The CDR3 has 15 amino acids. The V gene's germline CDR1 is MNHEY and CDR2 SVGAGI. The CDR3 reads CASSYSRTDTYEQYF. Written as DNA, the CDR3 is TGTGCCAGCAGTTACTCCCGGACAGATACCTACGAGCAGTACTTC.

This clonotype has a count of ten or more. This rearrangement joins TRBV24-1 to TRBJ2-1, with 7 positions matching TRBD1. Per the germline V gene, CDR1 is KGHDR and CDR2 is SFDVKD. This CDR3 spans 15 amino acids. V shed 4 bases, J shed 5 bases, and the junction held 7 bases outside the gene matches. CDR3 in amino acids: CATSDPDTGDNEQFF. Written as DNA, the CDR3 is TGTGCCACCAGTGACCCTGATACAGGGGACAATGAGCAGTTCTTC.

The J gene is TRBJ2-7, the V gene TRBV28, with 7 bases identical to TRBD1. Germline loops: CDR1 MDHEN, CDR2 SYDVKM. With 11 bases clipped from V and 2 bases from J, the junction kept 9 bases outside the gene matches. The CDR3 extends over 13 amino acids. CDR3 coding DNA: TGTGCCGGGTCGACAGGGAACCCCTACGAGCAGTACTTC. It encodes CAGSTGNPYEQYF.

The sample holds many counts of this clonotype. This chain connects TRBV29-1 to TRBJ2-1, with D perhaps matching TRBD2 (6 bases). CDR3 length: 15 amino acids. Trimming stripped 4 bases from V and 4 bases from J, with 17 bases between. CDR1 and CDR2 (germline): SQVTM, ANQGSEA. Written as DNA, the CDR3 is TGCAGCGTTGCGCCCCGGGACTTAGTTTACAATGAGCAGTTCTTC. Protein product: CSVAPRDLVYNEQFF.

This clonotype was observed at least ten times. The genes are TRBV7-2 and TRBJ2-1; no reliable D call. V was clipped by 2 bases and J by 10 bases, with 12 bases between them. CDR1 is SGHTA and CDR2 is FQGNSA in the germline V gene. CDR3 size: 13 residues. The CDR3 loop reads CASSLLGPWEQFF. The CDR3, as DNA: TGTGCCAGCAGCTTACTCGGCCCATGGGAGCAGTTCTTC.

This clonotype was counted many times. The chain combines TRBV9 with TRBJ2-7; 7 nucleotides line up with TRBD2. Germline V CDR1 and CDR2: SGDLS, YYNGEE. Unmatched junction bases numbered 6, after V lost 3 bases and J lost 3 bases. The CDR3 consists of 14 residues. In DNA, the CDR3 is TGTGCCAGCAGCGCTAGCGGATCTAACTACGAGCAGTACTTC. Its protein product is CASSASGSNYEQYF.

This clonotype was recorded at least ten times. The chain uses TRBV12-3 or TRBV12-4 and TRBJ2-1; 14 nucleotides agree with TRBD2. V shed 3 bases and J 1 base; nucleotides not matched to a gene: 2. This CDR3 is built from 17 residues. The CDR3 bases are TGTGCCAGCAGTTTGGGACTAGCGGGAGAATCCTACAATGAGCAGTTCTTC. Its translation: CASSLGLAGESYNEQFF.

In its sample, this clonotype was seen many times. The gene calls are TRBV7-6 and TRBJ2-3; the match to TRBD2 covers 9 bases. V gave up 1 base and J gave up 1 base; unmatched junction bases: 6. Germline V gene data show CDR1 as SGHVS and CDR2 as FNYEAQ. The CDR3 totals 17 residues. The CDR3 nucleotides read TGTGCCAGCAGCTTAGTTCCCGCGGGAGGGGGCACAGATACGCAGTATTTT. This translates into CASSLVPAGGGTDTQYF.

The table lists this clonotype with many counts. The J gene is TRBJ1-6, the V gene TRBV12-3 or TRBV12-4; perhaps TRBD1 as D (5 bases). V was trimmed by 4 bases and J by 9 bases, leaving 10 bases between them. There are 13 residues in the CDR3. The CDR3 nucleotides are TGTGCCAGCAGTTCGGTGGGGGGTTCACCCCTCCACTTT. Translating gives CASSSVGGSPLHF.

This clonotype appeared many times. The CDR3 DNA sequence: TGTGCCAGCAGCTCCTTCGAGGCGGGAGGACCCTCTAACATTCAGTACTTC. Translation: CASSSFEAGGPSNIQYF. The V and J genes are TRBV7-8 and TRBJ2-4; TRBD2 matches 8 bases. The CDR3 has 17 residues. Germline V lookup: CDR1 SGHVS, CDR2 FQNEAQ. The V segment lost 4 bases and the J segment 7 bases; nucleotides outside the gene matches: 15.

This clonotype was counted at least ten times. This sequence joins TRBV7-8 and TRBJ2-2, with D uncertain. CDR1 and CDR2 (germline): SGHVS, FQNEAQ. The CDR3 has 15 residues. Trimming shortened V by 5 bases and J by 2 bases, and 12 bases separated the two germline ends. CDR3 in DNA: TGTGCCAGCAGCGAAGACTGGCCCAACACCGGGGAGCTGTTTTTT. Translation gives CASSEDWPNTGELFF.

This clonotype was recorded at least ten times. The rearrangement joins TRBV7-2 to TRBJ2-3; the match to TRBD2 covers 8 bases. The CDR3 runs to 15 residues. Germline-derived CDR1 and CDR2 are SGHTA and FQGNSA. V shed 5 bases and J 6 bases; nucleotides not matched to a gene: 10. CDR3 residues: CASSTGLVVVDTQYF. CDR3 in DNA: TGTGCCAGCAGCACGGGACTAGTCGTTGTGGATACGCAGTATTTT.

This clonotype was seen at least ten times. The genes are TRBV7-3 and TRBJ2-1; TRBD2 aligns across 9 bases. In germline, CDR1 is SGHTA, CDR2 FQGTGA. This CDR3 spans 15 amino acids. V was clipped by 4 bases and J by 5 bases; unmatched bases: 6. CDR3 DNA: TGTGCCAGCAGCTACCTAGCGGGACGTAACAATGAGCAGTTCTTC. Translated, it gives CASSYLAGRNNEQFF.